Listed here is a single T cell receptor (beta chain). What it binds is not known. The entry originates in a study of T cell responses to AZD1222 COVID-19 vaccine. The method was immunoSEQ multiplex PCR; TCRdb's version includes in-frame clones alone and lacks a portion of them. The sample holds around 180,000 clones, roughly 88% seen once. Germline V CDR1 and CDR2: MDHEN, SYDVKM. The CDR3 totals 14 residues. The J segment lost 5 bases and the V segment lost 3 bases, leaving 2 bases of the junction unmatched. Findings and caveats of the study: Rises in breadth and depth of Spike-specific TCRs came after two AZD1222 doses.

Material: peripheral blood, obtained on day 0 of AZD1222 vaccination. V is TRBV28 and J is TRBJ1-5; 9 bases match TRBD1. The TCR sequence derives from an adult in good health. The CDR3 nucleotides read TGTGCCAGCAGTTTTGGGACAGGGCATCAGCCCCAGCATTTT. Amino acids: CASSFGTGHQPQHF.